What follows are 31 T cell receptor beta chains derived from one specimen sequenced in a study of blood T cell repertoires in COVID-19. The repertoire was sequenced with immunoSEQ multiplex PCR; TCRdb's copy has only in-frame clones and lacks some. The sample has about 150,000 clones, about 82% seen once; the top ten hold roughly 7%. Sequenced material: peripheral blood. The receptor set was obtained from a man aged 50-60 years with active or convalescent COVID-19.

V gene TRBV4-3 combines with J gene TRBJ2-6; no firm D call. Between the trimmed V and J ends, which lost 2 bases and 3 bases, there was a span of 5 bases. Germline loops: CDR1 LGHNA, CDR2 YSLEER. This CDR3 contains 14 residues. The CDR3 loop is CASSQTDGANVLTF. DNA of the CDR3: TGCGCCAGCAGCCAAACTGATGGGGCCAACGTCCTGACTTTC.

This clone was recorded once. J is TRBJ1-1 and V is TRBV21-1; TRBD1, as called in the table, went unchecked against the DNA. TRBV21-1 is given as a pseudogene. This CDR3 has 13 residues. CDR3 in DNA: TGTGCCAGCAGCAAAGCACAGAACACTGAAGCTTTCTTT. Translating gives CASSKAQNTEAFF.

The CDR3 bases are TGTGCCAGCTCACCATTGACAGTACCCCCACCAAACATTCAGTACTTC. Translating gives CASSPLTVPPPNIQYF. The chain combines TRBV18 with TRBJ2-4; D perhaps matches TRBD1 (5 bases). Germline CDR1 and CDR2: KGHSH and LQKENI. Trimming cost V 2 bases and J 6 bases, with 17 bases left between them. The CDR3 sequence is 16 residues long.

The chain uses TRBV6-1 and TRBJ2-1; 14 positions agree with TRBD2. V shed 4 bases and J 0 bases; nucleotides not matched to a gene: 8. Germline V lookup: CDR1 MNHNS, CDR2 SASEGT. This CDR3 comprises 19 residues. The CDR3 nucleotides are TGTGCCAGCAGTGCCTCCGGGACTAGCGGGAGAGGCTCCTACAATGAGCAGTTCTTC. Amino acid sequence: CASSASGTSGRGSYNEQFF.

This chain joins TRBV11-2 and TRBJ1-5; D not resolved. Trimming removed 0 bases at V and 3 bases at J, with 6 bases between. CDR3 length: 14 amino acids. Looked up from germline, CDR1 is SGHAT and CDR2 is FQNNGV. CDR3: CASSLDVANQPQHF. CDR3 sequence (DNA): TGTGCCAGCAGCTTAGACGTAGCCAATCAGCCCCAGCATTTT.

V usage is TRBV4-1 and J usage is TRBJ1-1; perhaps TRBD1 as D (5 bases). Germline assignment: CDR1 MGHRA and CDR2 YSYEKL. CDR3 size: 11 residues. Here the CDR3 reads CGTGVGTEAFF. CDR3 sequence (DNA): TGCGGGACGGGGGTTGGCACTGAAGCTTTCTTT.

The genes are TRBV30 and TRBJ1-3; a weak D match, TRBD1 (6 bases). This CDR3 is 18 amino acids long. Germline V gene data show CDR1 as GTSNPN and CDR2 as SVGIG (reference sequence). The V end lost 0 bases, the J end lost 0 bases, and 18 bases lay between the germline ends. The CDR3 DNA reads TGTGCCTGGAGTGTAAGAGGGAGGGGGGTAACCTCTGGAAACACCATATATTTT. This encodes CAWSVRGRGVTSGNTIYF.

The rearrangement joins TRBV5-1 to TRBJ2-1, with 10 nucleotides matching TRBD1. The CDR3 spans 16 residues. The germline V gene has CDR1 SGHRS and CDR2 YFSETQ. J was trimmed by 6 bases and V by 2 bases; bases with no gene match: 8. Here the CDR3 DNA reads TGCGCCAGCAGCTTCAATCGACAGGGGGCAGGCAATGAGCAGTTCTTC. Encoded protein: CASSFNRQGAGNEQFF.

The chain joins TRBV3-1 (or the pseudogene TRBV3-2) to TRBJ2-5; 7 nucleotides agree with TRBD2. The CDR3 sequence is 15 residues long. Germline-derived CDR1 and CDR2 are LGHDT and YNNKEL (reference sequence). V shed 6 bases and J 0 bases; nucleotides not matched to a gene: 7. The CDR3 region has the DNA TGTGCCAGCAGGCCCACTAGCGCCCACCAAGAGACCCAGTACTTC. Protein product: CASRPTSAHQETQYF.

V gene TRBV7-8 combines with J gene TRBJ2-5; maybe TRBD1 (5 bases). This CDR3 is built from 13 residues. Germline lookup yields CDR1 SGHVS and CDR2 FQNEAQ. Trimming pared 5 bases from V and 3 bases from J, leaving 10 bases between. In DNA form, the CDR3 reads TGTGCCAGCAGCGCGTCGACAGAAGAGACCCAGTACTTC. This encodes CASSASTEETQYF.

Only a few counts were recorded for this clone. The chain is built from TRBV5-1 and TRBJ2-3; possibly TRBD2 for D (6 bases). V was trimmed by 3 bases and J by 2 bases, leaving 28 bases between them. From germline, CDR1 is SGHRS and CDR2 YFSETQ. There are 20 residues in the CDR3. The CDR3 bases are TGCGCCAGCAGCTGGCCGGGACTCCGTACCTTTCGTCCAGACACAGATACGCAGTATTTT. As protein: CASSWPGLRTFRPDTDTQYF. The variable domain in full, completed from reference TRBV5-1 and TRBJ2-3, reads KAGVTQTPRYLIKTRGQQVTLSCSPISGHRSVSWYQQTPGQGLQFLFEYFSETQRNKGNFPGRFSGRQFSNSRSEMNVSTLELGDSALYLCASSWPGLRTFRPDTDTQYFGPGTRLTVL.

J is TRBJ2-1 and V is TRBV7-2; 10 bases fit TRBD2. This CDR3 has 16 amino acids. V shed 1 base and J 1 base; nucleotides not matched to a gene: 1. Germline CDR1 SGHTA, CDR2 FQGNSA. CDR3 residues: CASSLDSGGSYNEQFF. The CDR3 DNA sequence: TGTGCCAGCAGCTTAGATAGCGGGGGGTCCTACAATGAGCAGTTCTTC.

The chain combines TRBV25-1 with TRBJ2-1, with 10 bases aligning to TRBD2. V was pared by 0 bases and J by 4 bases, with 0 bases of the junction left unmatched. The CDR3 runs to 15 residues. Germline V CDR1 and CDR2: MGHDK, SYGVNS. CDR3 loop: CASSEYSGGYNEQFF. The CDR3 DNA sequence: TGTGCCAGCAGTGAATATAGCGGGGGGTACAATGAGCAGTTCTTC.

This chain joins TRBV11-2 and TRBJ2-2, with a tentative D call TRBD1 (6 bases). V was clipped by 3 bases and J by 5 bases, with 10 bases between them. CDR1 and CDR2 (germline): SGHAT, FQNNGV. CDR3 size: 14 residues. This chain's CDR3 is CASSFGTPTGELFF. CDR3 bases: TGTGCCAGCAGCTTCGGGACACCAACCGGGGAGCTGTTTTTT.

The CDR3 is CATSGGLAGGRETQYF. CDR3 coding DNA: TGTGCCACCAGTGGGGGGCTAGCGGGAGGCCGGGAGACCCAGTACTTC. This chain connects TRBV24-1 to TRBJ2-5; TRBD2 agrees at 11 bases. V was pared by 5 bases and J by 5 bases, with 9 bases of the junction left unmatched. From germline, CDR1 is KGHDR and CDR2 SFDVKD. The CDR3 consists of 16 residues.

V gene TRBV9 combines with J gene TRBJ2-1; 9 positions agree with TRBD2. This CDR3 comprises 15 residues. Per the germline V gene, CDR1 is SGDLS and CDR2 is YYNGEE. V shed 7 bases, J shed 0 bases, and the junction held 5 bases outside the gene matches. The CDR3 DNA reads as TGTGCCAGCGCGGGGGGGGCCCGCTCCTACAATGAGCAGTTCTTC. Amino acids: CASAGGARSYNEQFF.

The V gene is TRBV19, the J gene TRBJ1-6; 7 bases fit TRBD1. This CDR3 contains 14 residues. Germline V gene lookup returns CDR1 LNHDA and CDR2 SQIVND (reference sequence). V shed 5 bases, J shed 5 bases, and the junction held 3 bases outside the gene matches. CDR3 coding DNA: TGTGCCAGTAGTCTCGGACAGGATAATTCACCCCTCCACTTT. As protein: CASSLGQDNSPLHF.

This clone was counted only a few times. The chain links TRBV28 to TRBJ2-1, with 8 bases fitting TRBD2. The CDR3 sequence is 15 residues long. The germline CDR1 and CDR2 sequences are MDHEN and SYDVKM. Unmatched junction bases numbered 4, after V lost 2 bases and J lost 4 bases. The CDR3 spells CASSLVSGSYNEQFF. The CDR3 DNA sequence: TGTGCCAGCAGTTTAGTCAGCGGGAGTTACAATGAGCAGTTCTTC.

This chain links TRBV6-5 with TRBJ1-3; D remains ambiguous. This CDR3 comprises 15 residues. Per the germline V gene, CDR1 is MNHEY and CDR2 is SVGAGI. V was clipped by 1 base and J by 0 bases, with 7 bases between them. CDR3 amino acids: CASSYLRNSGNTIYF. The DNA of the CDR3 is TGTGCCAGCAGTTACTTGAGAAACTCTGGAAACACCATATATTTT.

V usage is TRBV6-2 or TRBV6-3 and J usage is TRBJ1-6; D perhaps matches TRBD1 (5 bases). The germline CDR1 and CDR2 sequences are MNHEY and SVGEGT. This CDR3 spans 15 amino acids. Trimming left V 2 bases short and J 7 bases short, with 12 bases between. The CDR3 protein is CASSYQDRPNSPLHF. CDR3 DNA: TGTGCCAGCAGTTACCAAGACAGACCGAATTCACCCCTCCACTTT.

Turning to this clone: It is unclear where the CDR3 begins or ends on the DNA, so no DNA is shown, and the CDR3 is as TCRdb lists it. The V gene is TRBV28, the J gene TRBJ1-1. Germline CDR1 is MDHEN and CDR2 is SYDVKM. The CDR3 comprises 14 residues, both ends counted. This CDR3 is CASSLFLSVTEAFF.

In DNA form, the CDR3 reads TGTGCCAGCAAGCGGACAGGTGGCTACGAGCAGTACTTC. This encodes CASKRTGGYEQYF. The chain uses TRBV28 and TRBJ2-7; 7 positions match TRBD1. This CDR3 has 13 amino acids. CDR1 and CDR2 (germline): MDHEN, SYDVKM. The V and J ends lost 7 bases and 3 bases, in that order; junction bases with no gene match: 6. Full variable domain (missing parts from reference TRBV28 and TRBJ2-7): DVKVTQSSRYLVKRTGEKVFLECVQDMDHENMFWYRQDPGLGLRLIYFSYDVKMKEKGDIPEGYSVSREKKERFSLILESASTNQTSMYLCASKRTGGYEQYFGPGTRLTVT.

This clone was detected many times. The chain has TRBV5-4 and TRBJ1-2; D is unclear. CDR1 is SGHNT and CDR2 is YYREEE in the germline V gene (reference sequence). The CDR3 is 14 residues long. V lost 4 bases, J lost 7 bases, and 17 bases lay in between. CDR3 coding DNA: TGTGCCAGCAGCCAAAACACGGGAATTGGTGGCTACACCTTC. Protein sequence: CASSQNTGIGGYTF.

The chain is built from TRBV3-1 (or the pseudogene TRBV3-2) and TRBJ1-2; D gene ambiguous. Germline CDR1 and CDR2: LGHDT and YNNKEL (reference sequence). Trimming pared 4 bases from V and 2 bases from J, leaving 5 bases between. The CDR3 spans 12 residues. CDR3 DNA: TGTGCCAGCAGCCGGGCAAACTATGGCTACACCTTC. The encoded protein is CASSRANYGYTF.

The chain has TRBV12-3 or TRBV12-4 and TRBJ2-1; 7 bases match TRBD2. The V gene end was trimmed by 4 bases and the J gene end by 15 bases; junction bases not matched to a gene: 9. This CDR3 comprises 12 residues. The chain's CDR3 is CASSSGGREGFF. CDR3 nucleotide sequence: TGTGCCAGCAGTTCCGGGGGGAGGGAGGGGTTCTTC.

The chain recombines TRBV7-9 with TRBJ1-2; a weak D match, TRBD1 (6 bases). V was cut by 5 bases and J by 2 bases, with 12 bases left in between. Germline CDR1 and CDR2: SEHNR and FQNEAQ (reference sequence). This CDR3 contains 14 residues. CDR3 nucleotides: TGTGCCAGCAGCCCCGGGGGGGGCAACTATGGCTACACCTTC. It codes for CASSPGGGNYGYTF. Full variable domain (missing parts from reference TRBV7-9 and TRBJ1-2): DTGVSQNPRHKITKRGQNVTFRCDPISEHNRLYWYRQTLGQGPEFLTYFQNEAQLEKSRLLSDRFSAERPKGSFSTLEIQRTEQGDSAMYLCASSPGGGNYGYTFGSGTRLTVV.

This clone was seen just once. V and J are TRBV4-1 and TRBJ2-3; D remains ambiguous. Germline V gene sequence: CDR1 MGHRA, CDR2 YSYEKL. The CDR3 contains 14 residues. The V end lost 0 bases, the J end lost 5 bases, and 9 bases lay between the germline ends. Here the CDR3 DNA reads TGCGCCAGCAGCCAAGAGTGGGCTAAAGATACGCAGTATTTT. Encoded protein: CASSQEWAKDTQYF.

The chain carries TRBV3-1 (or the pseudogene TRBV3-2) and TRBJ2-7; 13 bases fit TRBD2. Germline V gene sequence: CDR1 LGHDT, CDR2 YNNKEL (reference sequence). There are 16 residues in the CDR3. Trimming took 2 bases from V and 3 from J; bases not matched to a gene: 4. This CDR3 reads CASSQTSGGVGYEQYF. Written as DNA, the CDR3 is TGTGCCAGCAGCCAAACTAGCGGGGGGGTCGGCTACGAGCAGTACTTC.

This clone came up a few times. The rearrangement uses TRBV9 and TRBJ2-2, with 7 positions matching TRBD2. Unmatched junction bases numbered 4, after V lost 2 bases and J lost 0 bases. CDR3 length: 16 residues. The germline gives CDR1 SGDLS, CDR2 YYNGEE. The chain's CDR3 is CASSVLADANTGELFF. In DNA, the CDR3 is TGTGCCAGCAGCGTCCTAGCGGACGCGAACACCGGGGAGCTGTTTTTT.

The chain uses TRBV21-1 and TRBJ1-5; the table's D gene call, TRBD1, was not cross checked with the DNA. TRBV21-1 is noted as a pseudogene. The CDR3 runs 15 residues. The CDR3 nucleotides read TGTGCCAGCAGCATTTTGGGACAGTCCAATCAGCCCCAGCATTTT. Amino acids: CASSILGQSNQPQHF.

The chain joins TRBV10-3 to TRBJ2-5; 8 bases agree with TRBD2. The junction had 7 bases not matched to a gene; V was cut back by 8 bases and J by 5 bases. Germline lookup yields CDR1 ENHRY and CDR2 SYGVKD. This CDR3 region has 13 residues. The CDR3 DNA reads TGTGCCATCCGGGAGGGGGGGGACGAGACCCAGTACTTC. Translating it yields CAIREGGDETQYF.